These 29 T cell receptor beta chains were all obtained from the same sample, sequenced in a study of cytotoxic CD8 clonotypes in ibrutinib-treated CLL. Method: immunoSEQ multiplex PCR; TCRdb's copy keeps in-frame clones and lacks some. The data show around 330,000 clones, approximately 67% seen once. Sequences were derived from PBMCs, sampled after 36 months of ibrutinib treatment. The receptors shown here come from a human donor with chronic lymphocytic leukemia.

The count of this clone is one. CDR3 amino acids: CATRQGYQETQYF. The CDR3 region has the DNA TGTGCCACCCGACAGGGGTACCAAGAGACCCAGTACTTC. The chain is built from TRBV5-4 and TRBJ2-5; 8 bases fit TRBD1. Germline V gene sequence: CDR1 SGHNT, CDR2 YYREEE (reference sequence). This CDR3 region has 13 residues. Trimming took 9 bases from V and 0 from J; bases not matched to a gene: 4.

The V call is TRBV11-2, the J call TRBJ2-2; no firm D call. This CDR3 spans 14 amino acids. Trimming shortened V by 0 bases and J by 6 bases, and 8 bases separated the two germline ends. Germline CDR1 and CDR2: SGHAT and FQNNGV. The CDR3 loop is CASSLEGAAGELFF. CDR3 bases: TGTGCCAGCAGCTTAGAAGGAGCAGCCGGGGAGCTGTTTTTT. The full variable domain, completed using reference TRBV11-2 and TRBJ2-2, is EAGVAQSPRYKIIEKRQSVAFWCNPISGHATLYWYQQILGQGPKLLIQFQNNGVVDDSQLPKDRFSAERLKGVDSTLKIQPAKLEDSAVYLCASSLEGAAGELFFGEGSRLTVL.

This clone was counted between two and nine times. The gene calls are TRBV2 and TRBJ2-7; D unresolved. Germline CDR1 is SNHLY and CDR2 is FYNNEI. Trimming shortened V by 6 bases and J by 9 bases, and 24 bases separated the two germline ends. The CDR3 has 15 residues. CDR3 nucleotide sequence: TGTGCCAGCAGCCGGGCCTCCCGCCCCCTGTTTGGGCAGTACTTC. It translates to CASSRASRPLFGQYF. The whole variable domain, filled in from reference TRBV2 and TRBJ2-7, reads EPEVTQTPSHQVTQMGQEVILRCVPISNHLYFYWYRQILGQKVEFLVSFYNNEISEKSEIFDDQFSVERPDGSNFTLKIRSTKLEDSAMYFCASSRASRPLFGQYFGPGTRLTVT.

This clone appeared a single time. The J gene is TRBJ1-5, the V gene TRBV10-2, with D hard to call. The V gene lost 3 bases and the J gene lost 4 bases, with 16 bases spanning the gap. Germline V gives CDR1 WSHSY, CDR2 SAAADI. CDR3 length: 16 residues. Written as DNA, the CDR3 is TGCGCCAGCAGTGAATCGGGTAGGAAACTGAATCAGCCCCAGCATTTT. Translation gives CASSESGRKLNQPQHF.

In this sample, this clone turned up a few times. The chain joins TRBV5-1 to TRBJ2-3, with 10 bases lining up with TRBD2. J lost 1 base, V lost 4 bases, and 3 bases had no gene match. The CDR3 totals 15 residues. The germline gives CDR1 SGHRS, CDR2 YFSETQ. CDR3 region: CASSLGTSGTDTQYF. CDR3 nucleotide sequence: TGCGCCAGCAGCCTCGGGACTAGCGGCACAGATACGCAGTATTTT.

This clone was recorded only once. The rearrangement joins TRBV19 to TRBJ2-1; 9 positions match TRBD2. The J segment lost 2 bases and the V segment lost 6 bases, leaving 8 bases of the junction unmatched. The CDR3 runs 16 residues. In germline, CDR1 is LNHDA, CDR2 SQIVND (reference sequence). Written as DNA, the CDR3 is TGTGCCAGTAGCCCCCGGCGGGGGGGCCCCTACAATGAGCAGTTCTTC. Translation gives CASSPRRGGPYNEQFF.

J is TRBJ1-6 and V is TRBV5-6; the D gene is possibly TRBD1 (5 bases). The germline gives CDR1 SGHDT, CDR2 YYEEEE. The CDR3 has 15 residues. Trimming pared 0 bases from V and 8 bases from J, leaving 12 bases between. The DNA of the CDR3 is TGTGCCAGCAGCTTGGAGTCGGGGCGGGATTCACCCCTCCACTTT. It specifies CASSLESGRDSPLHF.

V usage is TRBV6-1 and J usage is TRBJ1-4, with D possibly TRBD1 on 6 matching bases. The ends were cut back, 2 bases at V and 4 bases at J, with 17 bases in the middle. Germline V CDR1 and CDR2: MNHNS, SASEGT. The CDR3 contains 17 residues. CDR3 in DNA: TGTGCCAGCAGTGAAACCGAGCGACAGGTAGTTAATGAAAAACTGTTTTTT. Translating gives CASSETERQVVNEKLFF.

This sequence joins TRBV7-3 and TRBJ2-1, with D maybe TRBD1 (5 bases). The CDR3 is 14 residues long. V dropped 1 base and J dropped 8 bases, with 12 bases sitting between them. Germline CDR1 reads SGHTA; CDR2 reads FQGTGA. CDR3 bases: TGTGCCAGCAGCTTAAGGCAGGGTCGGCATGAGCAGTTCTTC. As protein: CASSLRQGRHEQFF. Based on the CDR3 plus reference TRBV7-3 and TRBJ2-1, the full variable domain is GAGVSQTPSNKVTEKGKYVELRCDPISGHTALYWYRQSLGQGPEFLIYFQGTGAADDSGLPNDRFFAVRPEGSVSTLKIQRTERGDSAVYLCASSLRQGRHEQFFGPGTRLTVL.

CDR3 DNA sequence: TGTGCCAGCAGCGCTAGACTAGCGGACCAGTTCTACGAGCAGTACTTC. Protein sequence: CASSARLADQFYEQYF. V usage is TRBV7-2 and J usage is TRBJ2-7; the match to TRBD2 covers 9 bases. Per the germline V gene, CDR1 is SGHTA and CDR2 is FQGNSA. V gave up 5 bases and J gave up 3 bases; unmatched junction bases: 11. The CDR3 totals 16 residues. Together with reference TRBV7-2 and TRBJ2-7, the CDR3 gives the full variable domain: GAGVSQSPSNKVTEKGKDVELRCDPISGHTALYWYRQSLGQGLEFLIYFQGNSAPDKSGLPSDRFSAERTGGSVSTLTIQRTQQEDSAVYLCASSARLADQFYEQYFGPGTRLTVT.

The J gene is TRBJ2-7, the V gene TRBV7-9; D may be TRBD1 or TRBD2 (5 bases each). Trimming pared 1 base from V and 7 bases from J, leaving 11 bases between. Germline CDR1 SEHNR, CDR2 FQNEAQ (reference sequence). The CDR3 loop spans 13 amino acids. CDR3 DNA: TGTGCCAGCAGCTTAGAGGGGTCGGGAGAGCAGTACTTC. Translation gives CASSLEGSGEQYF.

The chain carries TRBV11-2 and TRBJ2-2; tentatively, D is TRBD2 (6 bases). V lost 6 bases, J lost 6 bases, and 17 bases lay in between. The CDR3 runs 15 residues. The germline gives CDR1 SGHAT, CDR2 FQNNGV. The CDR3 loop reads CASRQAGLRAGELFF. Here the CDR3 DNA reads TGTGCCAGCAGACAGGCGGGACTGCGAGCCGGGGAGCTGTTTTTT.

The J gene is TRBJ1-5, the V gene TRBV10-3; TRBD1 might be the D (5 bases). CDR1 and CDR2 from the germline V gene are ENHRY and SYGVKD. The CDR3 consists of 18 residues. Trimming removed 3 bases at V and 2 bases at J, with 20 bases between. The CDR3 region has the DNA TGTGCCATCAGTGACAGTGTTGGCGGGGCAGGACGCAATCAGCCCCAGCATTTT. It encodes CAISDSVGGAGRNQPQHF.

In its sample, this clone was seen once. The chain joins TRBV7-2 to TRBJ2-1, with 10 bases fitting TRBD2. The CDR3 has 16 amino acids. Trimming took 2 bases from V and 6 from J; bases not matched to a gene: 7. Germline values: CDR1 SGHTA, CDR2 FQGNSA. CDR3 nucleotide sequence: TGTGCCAGCAGCTTAAATGGGCTAGCGGGGGTCAATGAGCAGTTCTTC. Translating gives CASSLNGLAGVNEQFF.

This clone was detected once. The chain couples TRBV15 to TRBJ1-5, with D tentatively TRBD1 (5 bases). With 0 bases removed from V and 5 bases from J, the gap between germline ends came to 8 bases. Germline CDR1 LNHNV, CDR2 YYDKDF (reference sequence). The CDR3 is 14 residues long. CDR3 region: CATSRDLGDQPQHF. The CDR3 nucleotides are TGTGCCACCAGCAGAGATCTGGGGGATCAGCCCCAGCATTTT.

This chain joins TRBV2 and TRBJ2-7; 10 bases fit TRBD2. J gave up 4 bases and V 0 bases, and 9 bases lay outside the gene matches. This CDR3 has 17 residues. Per the germline V gene, CDR1 is SNHLY and CDR2 is FYNNEI. The CDR3 here is CASSEALQASGSYEQYF. Here the CDR3 DNA reads TGTGCCAGCAGTGAAGCGCTTCAGGCTAGCGGGAGTTACGAGCAGTACTTC.

This chain uses TRBV28 with TRBJ2-7, with 10 bases fitting TRBD1. V was pared by 8 bases and J by 6 bases, with 4 bases of the junction left unmatched. Germline V gene lookup returns CDR1 MDHEN and CDR2 SYDVKM. There are 12 residues in the CDR3. CDR3 in amino acids: CASFDRGREQYF. CDR3 nucleotide sequence: TGTGCCAGCTTCGACAGGGGGCGCGAGCAGTACTTC.

This clone showed up just a few times. The chain combines TRBV5-1 with TRBJ1-1; D is uncertain. This CDR3 has 12 residues. V was trimmed by 0 bases and J by 3 bases, leaving 3 bases between them. Germline-derived CDR1 and CDR2 are SGHRS and YFSETQ. The CDR3, as DNA: TGCGCCAGCAGCTTGGGCCACACTGAAGCTTTCTTT. Residues: CASSLGHTEAFF.

As DNA, the CDR3 is TGTGCCAGCAGTGACTCGTGGGGGTCGGCAGATACGCAGTATTTT. This translates into CASSDSWGSADTQYF. The chain joins TRBV6-4 to TRBJ2-3; D tentatively fits TRBD1 or TRBD2 (5 bases each). Germline V lookup: CDR1 MRHNA, CDR2 SNTAGT. This CDR3 is 15 amino acids long. Trimming cost V 0 bases and J 4 bases, with 11 bases left between them.

The chain is built from TRBV5-4 and TRBJ2-3, with D hard to call. This CDR3 contains 14 residues. The germline V and J ends were trimmed by 4 bases and 0 bases, with 9 bases remaining between them. Germline CDR1 SGHNT, CDR2 YYREEE (reference sequence). The CDR3 spells CASSARWSTDTQYF. CDR3 nucleotide sequence: TGTGCCAGCAGCGCGAGATGGAGCACAGATACGCAGTATTTT.

This clone was found a few times. The V call is TRBV9, the J call TRBJ1-6, with 7 bases that match TRBD1. CDR3 length: 15 residues. CDR1 and CDR2 from the germline V gene are SGDLS and YYNGEE. The trim removed 3 bases at V and 8 bases at J, leaving 8 bases unmatched. In DNA, the CDR3 is TGTGCCAGCAGCGCAGACAGGGAAGTTCATTCACCCCTCCACTTT. Translation gives CASSADREVHSPLHF. Using reference TRBV9 and TRBJ1-6 for the parts outside the CDR3, the full variable domain is DSGVTQTPKHLITATGQRVTLRCSPRSGDLSVYWYQQSLDQGLQFLIQYYNGEERAKGNILERFSAQQFPDLHSELNLSSLELGDSALYFCASSADREVHSPLHFGNGTRLTVT.

This clone has only one observation. The rearrangement joins TRBV9 to TRBJ2-1; 13 bases match TRBD2. Germline loops: CDR1 SGDLS, CDR2 YYNGEE. This CDR3 comprises 19 residues. V lost 4 bases to trimming and J lost 4 bases; unmatched junction nucleotides: 14. This CDR3 reads CASSPVELAGGPGYNEQFF. CDR3 nucleotide sequence: TGTGCCAGCAGCCCAGTGGAACTAGCGGGAGGGCCGGGATACAATGAGCAGTTCTTC.

The chain carries TRBV28 and TRBJ1-4; TRBD1 matches at 7 bases. Germline lookup yields CDR1 MDHEN and CDR2 SYDVKM. The CDR3 has 15 residues. Germline trimming cut 6 bases from V and 6 bases from J; bases unmatched to any gene: 10. CDR3 amino acids: CASRKRIGTDEKLFF. The DNA of the CDR3 is TGTGCCAGCAGAAAGAGGATAGGGACAGATGAAAAACTGTTTTTT.

Comments on this clone: Germline is not matched at one junction end, which may reflect a read error. V is TRBV11-2 and J is TRBJ2-5; 11 bases match TRBD2. The CDR3 is 15 amino acids. Germline loops: CDR1 SGHAT, CDR2 FQNNGV. Here the CDR3 DNA reads TGTGCCAGCAACTTAGCGGGAGGGCCGGGAGAGACCCAGTACTTC. It encodes CASNLAGGPGETQYF.

This clone was seen more than once but under ten times. The rearrangement links TRBV6-5 to TRBJ2-2; D not certain. The length of the CDR3 is 13 residues. Trimming took off 1 base at V and 4 bases at J, with 4 bases between the two ends. Germline CDR1 is MNHEY and CDR2 is SVGAGI. For the CDR3, the DNA is TGTGCCAGCAGTTACTGGGCCACCGGGGAGCTGTTTTTT. It translates to CASSYWATGELFF.

CDR3 bases: TGCAGCGTTGAAGAGGCTAGCGAGACCTACGAGCAGTACTTC. It specifies CSVEEASETYEQYF. The rearrangement links TRBV29-1 to TRBJ2-7; possible D gene TRBD2, 6 bases. The germline CDR1 and CDR2 sequences are SQVTM and ANQGSEA. This CDR3 contains 14 residues. Trimming cost V 0 bases and J 2 bases, with 11 bases left between them.

This clone occurred once. The chain couples TRBV5-4 to TRBJ1-4, with 8 bases aligning to TRBD1. The length of the CDR3 is 16 residues. V was pared by 3 bases and J by 0 bases, with 4 bases of the junction left unmatched. Per the germline V gene, CDR1 is SGHNT and CDR2 is YYREEE (reference sequence). The CDR3 loop is CASSWGTGATNEKLFF. The CDR3 DNA sequence: TGTGCCAGCAGCTGGGGGACAGGAGCAACTAATGAAAAACTGTTTTTT.

The rearrangement uses TRBV6-5 and TRBJ2-4; D gene ambiguous. Germline lookup yields CDR1 MNHEY and CDR2 SVGAGI. The CDR3 has 13 amino acids. V was clipped by 4 bases and J by 1 base, with 5 bases between them. CDR3 sequence (DNA): TGTGCCAGCAGTTCACGGGCCAAAAACATTCAGTACTTC. Translated, it gives CASSSRAKNIQYF.

This rearrangement joins TRBV9 to TRBJ1-4; TRBD1 matches at 9 bases. Losses at the gene ends were 3 bases for V and 8 bases for J; bases not matched to a gene: 5. Germline V gene sequence: CDR1 SGDLS, CDR2 YYNGEE. This CDR3 spans 14 amino acids. The CDR3 is CASSATGGGEKLFF. The DNA for the CDR3 is TGTGCCAGCAGCGCAACAGGGGGCGGCGAAAAACTGTTTTTT.